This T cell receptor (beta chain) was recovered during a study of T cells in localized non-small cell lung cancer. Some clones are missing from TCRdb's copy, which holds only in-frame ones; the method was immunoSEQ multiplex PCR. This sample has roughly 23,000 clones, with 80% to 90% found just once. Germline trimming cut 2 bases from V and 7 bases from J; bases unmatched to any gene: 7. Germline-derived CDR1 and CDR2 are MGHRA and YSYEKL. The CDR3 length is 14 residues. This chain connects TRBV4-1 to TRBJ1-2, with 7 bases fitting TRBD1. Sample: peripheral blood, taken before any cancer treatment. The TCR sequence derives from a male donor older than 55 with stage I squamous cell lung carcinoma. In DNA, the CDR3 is TGCGCCAGCAGCCAACCCACAGGGGATCCTGGCTACACCTTC. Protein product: CASSQPTGDPGYTF.